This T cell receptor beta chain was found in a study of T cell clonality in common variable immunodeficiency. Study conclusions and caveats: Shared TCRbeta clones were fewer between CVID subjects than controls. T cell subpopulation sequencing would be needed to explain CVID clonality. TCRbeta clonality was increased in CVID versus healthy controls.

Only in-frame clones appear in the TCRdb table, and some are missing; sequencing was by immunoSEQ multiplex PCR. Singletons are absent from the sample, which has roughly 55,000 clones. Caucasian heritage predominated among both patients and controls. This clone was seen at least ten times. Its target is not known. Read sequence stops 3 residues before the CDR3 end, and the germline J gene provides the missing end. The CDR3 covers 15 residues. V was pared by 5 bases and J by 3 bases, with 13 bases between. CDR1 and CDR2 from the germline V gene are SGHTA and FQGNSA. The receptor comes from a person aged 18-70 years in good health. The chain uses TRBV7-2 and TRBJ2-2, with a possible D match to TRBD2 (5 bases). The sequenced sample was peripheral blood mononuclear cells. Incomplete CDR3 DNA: TGTGCCAGCAGCAAACTAGTTCTGGACACCGGGGAG. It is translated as CASSKLVLDTGE. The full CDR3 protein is CASSKLVLDTGELFF.